This entry lists 9 T cell receptor beta chains sequenced from one sample in a study of shared clonotypes between healthy human individuals. Profiled with immunoSEQ multiplex PCR; TCRdb holds only in-frame clones, not every one. The sample has roughly 380,000 clones; 96% are singletons. The sample taken for sequencing was memory CD8+ T cells sorted from blood. Subset specified: CD45RO+ cells pooled with CCR7-negative TemRA cells. The receptors here all came from a man between 25 and 39 years old in good health.

This sequence joins TRBV9 and TRBJ2-2; 9 nucleotides agree with TRBD1. The CDR3 consists of 14 residues. The ends lost 3 bases at V and 7 bases at J; junction bases unmatched: 4. CDR1 and CDR2 (germline): SGDLS, YYNGEE. CDR3: CASSGQGVDGELFF. CDR3 nucleotides: TGTGCCAGCAGCGGACAGGGGGTCGACGGGGAGCTGTTTTTT.

The CDR3 nucleotides read TGTGCCAGCAGACTGCAAAGCTCCTACAATGAGCAGTTCTTC. Residues: CASRLQSSYNEQFF. The V and J genes are TRBV6-1 and TRBJ2-1; D call uncertain. Germline-derived CDR1 and CDR2 are MNHNS and SASEGT. The CDR3 covers 14 residues. The ends were cut back, 6 bases at V and 0 bases at J, with 9 bases in the middle.

The V call is TRBV5-1, the J call TRBJ2-1, with D possibly TRBD1 on 6 matching bases. From germline, CDR1 is SGHRS and CDR2 YFSETQ. The V end lost 0 bases, the J end lost 3 bases, and 10 bases lay between the germline ends. The CDR3 spans 15 residues. The CDR3 is CASSLDGGGYNEQFF. CDR3 nucleotide sequence: TGCGCCAGCAGCTTGGATGGGGGCGGCTACAATGAGCAGTTCTTC.

As to this clone: The same CDR3 can be traced to other DNA sequences in this sample. The rearrangement joins TRBV28 to TRBJ1-1; D is unclear. V was clipped by 6 bases and J by 1 base, with 0 bases between them. The CDR3 extends over 10 amino acids. CDR1 is MDHEN and CDR2 is SYDVKM in the germline V gene. The CDR3 sequence: CASRNTEAFF. Written as DNA, the CDR3 is TGTGCCAGCAGGAACACTGAAGCTTTCTTT.

The V gene is TRBV28, the J gene TRBJ2-1; D uncertain. The length of the CDR3 is 16 residues. Germline V gives CDR1 MDHEN, CDR2 SYDVKM. V was clipped by 5 bases and J by 8 bases, with 22 bases between them. Here the CDR3 reads CASSTPGLMKRHEQFF. The CDR3 bases are TGTGCCAGCAGTACCCCGGGCCTGATGAAACGGCATGAGCAGTTCTTC.

The chain's CDR3 is CASSQSGTGGYEQYF. CDR3 bases: TGTGCCAGCAGCCAATCCGGGACAGGGGGCTACGAGCAGTACTTC. The rearrangement uses TRBV28 and TRBJ2-7; 11 bases line up with TRBD1. V was clipped by 6 bases and J by 3 bases; unmatched bases: 7. Germline assignment: CDR1 MDHEN and CDR2 SYDVKM. The CDR3 runs to 15 residues.

The chain couples TRBV5-6 to TRBJ2-3; TRBD2 is a possible D gene (6 bases). Germline lookup yields CDR1 SGHDT and CDR2 YYEEEE. This CDR3 spans 17 amino acids. The V gene lost 3 bases and the J gene lost 2 bases, with 19 bases spanning the gap. In DNA, the CDR3 is TGTGCCAGCAGCTGGGAAGAAGCGGGTACGATCACAGATACGCAGTATTTT. It translates to CASSWEEAGTITDTQYF.

The V gene is TRBV6-5, the J gene TRBJ2-7, with D possibly matching TRBD1 (5 bases). Germline CDR1 MNHEY, CDR2 SVGAGI. The length of the CDR3 is 14 residues. Trimming shortened V by 5 bases and J by 2 bases, and 13 bases separated the two germline ends. The CDR3 DNA reads as TGTGCCAGCAGTCCCTCGCGGACAACCTACGAGCAGTACTTC. It encodes CASSPSRTTYEQYF.

This chain connects TRBV10-3 to TRBJ1-5; 7 bases agree with TRBD1. This CDR3 contains 14 residues. Germline assignment: CDR1 ENHRY and CDR2 SYGVKD. Trimming took 5 bases from V and 3 from J; bases not matched to a gene: 4. The CDR3 bases are TGTGCCATCAGTCAGGGGGAAAACAATCAGCCCCAGCATTTT. Translation gives CAISQGENNQPQHF.